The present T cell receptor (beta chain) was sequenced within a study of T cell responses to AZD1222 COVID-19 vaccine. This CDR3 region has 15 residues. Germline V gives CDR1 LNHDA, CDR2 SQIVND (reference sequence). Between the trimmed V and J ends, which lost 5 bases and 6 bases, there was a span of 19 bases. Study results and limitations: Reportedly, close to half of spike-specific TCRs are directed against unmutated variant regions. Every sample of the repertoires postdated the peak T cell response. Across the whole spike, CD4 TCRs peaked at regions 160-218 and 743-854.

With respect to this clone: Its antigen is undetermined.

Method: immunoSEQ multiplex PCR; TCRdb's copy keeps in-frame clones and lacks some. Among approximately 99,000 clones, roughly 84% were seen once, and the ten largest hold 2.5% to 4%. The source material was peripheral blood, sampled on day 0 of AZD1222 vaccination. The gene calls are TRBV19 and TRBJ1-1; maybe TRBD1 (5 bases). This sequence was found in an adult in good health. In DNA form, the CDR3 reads TGTGCCAGTAGTCCCCGGGTGGGGACGGAGTCTGAAGCTTTCTTT. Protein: CASSPRVGTESEAFF.